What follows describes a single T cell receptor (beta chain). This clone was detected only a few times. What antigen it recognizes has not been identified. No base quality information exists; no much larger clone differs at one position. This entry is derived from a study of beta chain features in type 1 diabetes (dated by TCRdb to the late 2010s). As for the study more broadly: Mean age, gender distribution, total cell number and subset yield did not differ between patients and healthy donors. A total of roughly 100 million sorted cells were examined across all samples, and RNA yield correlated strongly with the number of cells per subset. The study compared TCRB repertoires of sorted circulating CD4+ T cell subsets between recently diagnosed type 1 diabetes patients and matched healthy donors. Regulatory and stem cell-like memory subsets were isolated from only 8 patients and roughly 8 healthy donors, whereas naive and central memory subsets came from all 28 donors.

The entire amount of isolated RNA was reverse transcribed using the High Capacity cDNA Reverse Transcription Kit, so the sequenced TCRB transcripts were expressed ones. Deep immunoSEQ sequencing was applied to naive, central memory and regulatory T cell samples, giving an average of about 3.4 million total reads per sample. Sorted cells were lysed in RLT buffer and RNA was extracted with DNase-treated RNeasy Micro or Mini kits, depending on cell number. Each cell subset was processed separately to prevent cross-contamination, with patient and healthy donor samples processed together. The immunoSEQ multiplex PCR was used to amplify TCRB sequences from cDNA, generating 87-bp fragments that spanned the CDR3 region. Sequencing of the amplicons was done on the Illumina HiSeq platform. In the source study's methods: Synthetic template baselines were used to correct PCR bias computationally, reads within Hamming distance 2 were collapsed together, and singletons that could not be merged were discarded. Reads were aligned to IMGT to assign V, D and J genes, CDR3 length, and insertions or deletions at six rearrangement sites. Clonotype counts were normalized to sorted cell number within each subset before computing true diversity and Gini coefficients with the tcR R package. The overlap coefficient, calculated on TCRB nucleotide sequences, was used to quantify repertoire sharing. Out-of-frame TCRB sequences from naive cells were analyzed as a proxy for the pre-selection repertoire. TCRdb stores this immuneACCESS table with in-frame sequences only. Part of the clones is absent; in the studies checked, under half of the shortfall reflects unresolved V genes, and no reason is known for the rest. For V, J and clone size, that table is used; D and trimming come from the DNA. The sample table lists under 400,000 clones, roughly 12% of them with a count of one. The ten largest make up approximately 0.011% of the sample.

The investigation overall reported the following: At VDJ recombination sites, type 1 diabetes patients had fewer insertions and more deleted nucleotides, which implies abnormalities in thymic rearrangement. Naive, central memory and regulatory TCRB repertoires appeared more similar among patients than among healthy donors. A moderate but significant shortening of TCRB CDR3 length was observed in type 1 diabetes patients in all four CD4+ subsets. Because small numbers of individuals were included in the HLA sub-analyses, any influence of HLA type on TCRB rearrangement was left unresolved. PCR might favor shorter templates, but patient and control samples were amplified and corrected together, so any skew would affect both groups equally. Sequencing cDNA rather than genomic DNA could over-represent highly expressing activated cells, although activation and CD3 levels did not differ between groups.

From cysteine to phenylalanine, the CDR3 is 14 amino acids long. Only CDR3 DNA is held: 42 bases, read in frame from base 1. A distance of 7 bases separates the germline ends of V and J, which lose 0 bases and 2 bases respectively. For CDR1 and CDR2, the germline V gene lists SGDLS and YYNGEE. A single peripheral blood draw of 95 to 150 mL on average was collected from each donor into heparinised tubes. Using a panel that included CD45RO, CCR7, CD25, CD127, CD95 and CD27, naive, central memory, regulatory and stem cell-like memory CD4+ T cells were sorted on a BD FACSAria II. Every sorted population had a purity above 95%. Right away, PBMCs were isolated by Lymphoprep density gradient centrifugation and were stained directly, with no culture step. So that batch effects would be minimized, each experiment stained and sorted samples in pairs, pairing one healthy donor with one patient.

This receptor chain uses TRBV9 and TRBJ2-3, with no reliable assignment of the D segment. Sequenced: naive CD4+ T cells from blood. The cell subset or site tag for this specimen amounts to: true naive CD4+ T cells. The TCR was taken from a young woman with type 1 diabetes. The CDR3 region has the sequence CASSVVGVTDTQYF. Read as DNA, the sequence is TGTGCCAGCAGCGTAGTCGGAGTCACAGATACGCAGTATTTT.